This is a list of T cell receptor beta chains from one sample in a study of PD-1 and CTLA-4 blockade in melanoma. Clones were read by immunoSEQ multiplex PCR, and TCRdb kept only the in-frame ones, dropping some. The profile shows around 21,000 clones, approximately 88% of them singletons. The input for sequencing was CD8+ T cells from peripheral blood, taken before anti-PD-1 treatment. The receptor source for this set is a human donor with melanoma. Both conserved end residues are part of each CDR3. Each record gives: clone size, J gene, V gene, D gene, CDR3 length, CDR3 DNA, CDR3 protein. D genes are given only for firm matches. The size of a clone is reported for some rows only, either as once, few or many, or as a class for expanded clones.

size: few
J: TRBJ1-2
V: TRBV28
D: -
length: 14
DNA: TGTGCCAGCAGTCCGTATACCGGCGGCTATGGCTACACCTTC
CDR3: CASSPYTGGYGYTF

size: -
J: TRBJ2-1
V: TRBV7-9
D: -
length: 14
DNA: TGTGCCAGCAGCTTAAGGACTGCCCGGGGCGAGCAGTTCTTC
CDR3: CASSLRTARGEQFF

size: -
J: TRBJ1-5
V: TRBV4-1
D: TRBD1
length: 14
DNA: TGCGCCAGCAGCCAAGCACAGGGGATGCAGCCCCAGCATTTT
CDR3: CASSQAQGMQPQHF

size: -
J: TRBJ2-7
V: TRBV27
D: -
length: 11
DNA: TGTGCCAGCAGTGGAGGCTACGAGCAGTACTTC
CDR3: CASSGGYEQYF

size: medium-sized
J: TRBJ1-1
V: TRBV10-3
D: -
length: 14
DNA: TGTGCCATCACTGATGAGAGCCCGAACACTGAAGCTTTCTTT
CDR3: CAITDESPNTEAFF

size: -
J: TRBJ1-1
V: TRBV4-3
D: -
length: 19
DNA: TGCGCCAGCAGCCAAGATCTGGGGGCCCGCCCTAACTTGAACACTGAAGCTTTCTTT
CDR3: CASSQDLGARPNLNTEAFF

size: once
J: TRBJ1-1
V: TRBV6-5
D: -
length: 13
DNA: TGTGCCAGCAGTTTTGGACCTCGTACTGAAGCTTTCTTT
CDR3: CASSFGPRTEAFF

size: -
J: TRBJ1-4
V: TRBV27
D: TRBD1
length: 14
DNA: TGTGCCAGCGGACGGACAGGGCCTAATGAAAAACTGTTTTTT
CDR3: CASGRTGPNEKLFF

size: -
J: TRBJ1-1
V: TRBV18
D: -
length: 13
DNA: TGTGCCAGCTCGCTACAGGGTGGCACTGAAGCTTTCTTT
CDR3: CASSLQGGTEAFF

size: few
J: TRBJ2-2
V: TRBV27
D: -
length: 15
DNA: TGTGCCAGCAGTTCGAAGGGGCAGAACACCGGGGAGCTGTTTTTT
CDR3: CASSSKGQNTGELFF

size: once
J: TRBJ2-7
V: TRBV7-2
D: -
length: 12
DNA: TGTGCCAGCAGCTTAGGCTTGGACGAGCAGTACTTC
CDR3: CASSLGLDEQYF

size: -
J: TRBJ2-1
V: TRBV6-5
D: -
length: 14
DNA: TGTGCCAGCAGCTCAGGGTTTTATAGCAATGAGCAGTTCTTC
CDR3: CASSSGFYSNEQFF

size: -
J: TRBJ2-7
V: TRBV6-4
D: TRBD1
length: 14
DNA: TGTGCCAGCAGTCCGGGACAGGAAAGCTACGAGCAGTACTTC
CDR3: CASSPGQESYEQYF

size: -
J: TRBJ1-4
V: TRBV7-9
D: TRBD1
length: 19
DNA: TGTGCCAGCAGCTCCGCGTCCCGGGACAGGGATCAGGGGCCTGAAAAACTGTTTTTT
CDR3: CASSSASRDRDQGPEKLFF

size: -
J: TRBJ2-3
V: TRBV2
D: TRBD1
length: 11
DNA: TGTGCCAGCAGTGGGGACAGGGGCGACTATTTT
CDR3: CASSGDRGDYF

size: -
J: TRBJ2-7
V: TRBV9
D: -
length: 14
DNA: TGTGCCAGCAGCCCACAGGAGTTAAACCACGAGCAGTACTTC
CDR3: CASSPQELNHEQYF

size: -
J: TRBJ1-1
V: TRBV13
D: TRBD1
length: 12
DNA: TGTGCCAGCAAACCAGGGGGCTCCGAAGCTTTCTTT
CDR3: CASKPGGSEAFF

size: -
J: TRBJ2-7
V: TRBV27
D: TRBD1
length: 12
DNA: TGTGCCAGCAGTGGACAGGGGTCCGAGCAGTACTTC
CDR3: CASSGQGSEQYF

size: once
J: TRBJ1-1
V: TRBV9
D: TRBD1
length: 11
DNA: TGTGCCAGCAGCGGGACAGGTGGAGCTTTCTTT
CDR3: CASSGTGGAFF

size: -
J: TRBJ2-2
V: TRBV3-1/TRBV3-2
D: -
length: 17
DNA: TGTGCCAGCAGCCTCAGATCCCCGGACTACTTTTCCGGGGAGCTGTTTTTT
CDR3: CASSLRSPDYFSGELFF

size: -
J: TRBJ1-4
V: TRBV27
D: -
length: 15
DNA: TGTGCCAGCAGTTTATGGGGGGGACCTAATGAAAAACTGTTTTTT
CDR3: CASSLWGGPNEKLFF

size: once
J: TRBJ1-1
V: TRBV19
D: -
length: 15
DNA: TGTGCCAGTAGTATATCTATCGGGGGAAGGACTGAAGCTTTCTTT
CDR3: CASSISIGGRTEAFF

size: -
J: TRBJ2-3
V: TRBV5-6
D: -
length: 15
DNA: TGTGCCAGCAGCTTGTATCAGGGGCAGACAGATACGCAGTATTTT
CDR3: CASSLYQGQTDTQYF

size: -
J: TRBJ2-1
V: TRBV27
D: -
length: 12
DNA: TGTGCCAGCAGGGTGGGTTTCAATGAGCAGTTCTTC
CDR3: CASRVGFNEQFF

size: -
J: TRBJ2-1
V: TRBV9
D: -
length: 11
DNA: TGTGCCAGCGGCACCACCGATGAGCAGTTCTTC
CDR3: CASGTTDEQFF

size: -
J: TRBJ2-7
V: TRBV30
D: -
length: 13
DNA: TGTGCCTGGAGTCTAGGGGGCTCCTACGAGCAGTACTTC
CDR3: CAWSLGGSYEQYF

size: -
J: TRBJ1-3
V: TRBV4-2
D: -
length: 16
DNA: TGTGCCAGCAGGGGGATCGAAATTAACTCTGGAAACACCATATATTTT
CDR3: CASRGIEINSGNTIYF

size: -
J: TRBJ1-5
V: TRBV5-5
D: TRBD1
length: 15
DNA: TGTGCCAGCAGCTTAATGGACAGGGTGAATCAGCCCCAGCATTTT
CDR3: CASSLMDRVNQPQHF

size: -
J: TRBJ1-5
V: TRBV24-1
D: TRBD1
length: 14
DNA: TGTGCCACCAGTGAGTGGGACAGGGATCAGCCCCAGCATTTT
CDR3: CATSEWDRDQPQHF

size: -
J: TRBJ1-3
V: TRBV6-2/TRBV6-3
D: -
length: 17
DNA: TGTGCCAGCAGTCACCGACCAGGGGAGGAATCTGGAAACACCATATATTTT
CDR3: CASSHRPGEESGNTIYF

size: -
J: TRBJ1-1
V: TRBV4-1
D: -
length: 13
DNA: TGCGCCAGCAGCCAGATAGGGGGCACTGAAGCTTTCTTT
CDR3: CASSQIGGTEAFF

size: -
J: TRBJ1-1
V: TRBV12-3/TRBV12-4
D: -
length: 13
DNA: TGTGCCAGCAGGGGAATGGGGGGCCCTGAAGCTTTCTTT
CDR3: CASRGMGGPEAFF

size: once
J: TRBJ1-1
V: TRBV28
D: -
length: 18
DNA: TGTGCCAGCAACCCTAAGCGGAGGTCCGCGCTCGGGGACACTGAAGCTTTCTTT
CDR3: CASNPKRRSALGDTEAFF

size: -
J: TRBJ1-2
V: TRBV5-1
D: -
length: 19
DNA: TGCGCCAGCAGCAGCCACCGAGAGATTGGGAAGGGTTCTAACTATGGCTACACCTTC
CDR3: CASSSHREIGKGSNYGYTF

size: -
J: TRBJ2-1
V: TRBV9
D: -
length: 11
DNA: TGTGCCAGCAGCGTTGCGTCTGAGCAGTTCTTC
CDR3: CASSVASEQFF

size: once
J: TRBJ2-1
V: TRBV19
D: TRBD2
length: 15
DNA: TGTGCCAGTAGTATGTCGCTAGCGGTTTACAATGAGCAGTTCTTC
CDR3: CASSMSLAVYNEQFF

size: few
J: TRBJ2-7
V: TRBV6-5
D: -
length: 14
DNA: TGTGCCAGCAGTTACGGCCAGGGAGGCTACGAGCAGTACTTC
CDR3: CASSYGQGGYEQYF

size: -
J: TRBJ1-1
V: TRBV19
D: -
length: 14
DNA: TGTGCCAGTAGTATGGACTCCTTGCCCACTGAAGCTTTCTTT
CDR3: CASSMDSLPTEAFF

size: once
J: TRBJ2-3
V: TRBV27
D: -
length: 14
DNA: TGTGCCAGTTCCACGGACAGTTCAACAGATACGCAGTATTTT
CDR3: CASSTDSSTDTQYF

size: -
J: TRBJ1-4
V: TRBV7-9
D: TRBD1
length: 17
DNA: TGTGCCAGCAGCCCAAGACAGGGCCTAAGGATTAATGAAAAACTGTTTTTT
CDR3: CASSPRQGLRINEKLFF

size: -
J: TRBJ1-1
V: TRBV19
D: -
length: 12
DNA: TGTGCCAGTAGTATAGGGAACACTGAAGCTTTCTTT
CDR3: CASSIGNTEAFF